The next 16 T cell receptor beta chains were all read from a single sample in a study of T cell changes during pregnancy in multiple sclerosis. Here immunoSEQ multiplex PCR was the method, and the copy in TCRdb shows in-frame clones only, minus some. The top ten hold around 0.85% of the sample, which has about 59,000 clones, around nine tenths seen once. The sample was peripheral blood, taken before pregnancy. Receptor source: a female donor with multiple sclerosis, enrolled in a pregnancy study.

This chain uses TRBV7-3 with TRBJ2-3; no clear D. The CDR3 spans 13 residues. Trimming stripped 3 bases from V and 1 base from J, with 5 bases between. Germline V gene data show CDR1 as SGHTA and CDR2 as FQGTGA. The CDR3 DNA follows: TGTGCCAGCAGCTTGCAGGGCACAGATACGCAGTATTTT. It specifies CASSLQGTDTQYF.

The chain uses TRBV29-1 and TRBJ2-3, with TRBD2 identical over 9 bases. V dropped 5 bases and J dropped 4; count of bases not matched to a gene: 7. The CDR3 is made up of 14 amino acids. Germline V CDR1 and CDR2: SQVTM, ANQGSEA. Written as DNA, the CDR3 is TGCAGCGTTAGGCTAGCGGGGAAGTCAGATACGCAGTATTTT. Protein: CSVRLAGKSDTQYF.

The chain couples TRBV6-1 to TRBJ2-7; D call uncertain. With 4 bases removed from V and 3 bases from J, the gap between germline ends came to 16 bases. Germline lookup yields CDR1 MNHNS and CDR2 SASEGT. The CDR3 length is 15 residues. The chain's CDR3 is CASSVGDAENYEQYF. DNA for the CDR3: TGTGCCAGCAGTGTCGGAGACGCGGAGAACTACGAGCAGTACTTC.

V usage is TRBV6-1 and J usage is TRBJ1-1, with 7 bases that match TRBD1. Germline V gene data show CDR1 as MNHNS and CDR2 as SASEGT. Unmatched junction bases numbered 9, after V lost 6 bases and J lost 2 bases. This CDR3 spans 15 amino acids. CDR3 region: CASSEQGQPNTEAFF. CDR3 nucleotides: TGTGCCAGCAGCGAACAGGGACAGCCTAACACTGAAGCTTTCTTT.

V and J are TRBV25-1 and TRBJ2-3; 7 bases are a match to TRBD1. With V trimmed by 2 bases and J by 2 bases, 7 bases remained unmatched. The V gene's germline CDR1 is MGHDK and CDR2 SYGVNS. This CDR3 region has 16 residues. CDR3 sequence: CASSETTGKITDTQYF. For the CDR3, the DNA is TGTGCCAGCAGTGAAACGACAGGGAAGATCACAGATACGCAGTATTTT. Full variable domain (remainder filled in from reference TRBV25-1 and TRBJ2-3): EADIYQTPRYLVIGTGKKITLECSQTMGHDKMYWYQQDPGMELHLIHYSYGVNSTEKGDLSSESTVSRIRTEHFPLTLESARPSHTSQYLCASSETTGKITDTQYFGPGTRLTVL.

The chain couples TRBV10-3 to TRBJ1-2; TRBD1 agrees at 7 bases. The germline V gene encodes CDR1 ENHRY and CDR2 SYGVKD. The CDR3 runs 14 residues. J gave up 2 bases and V 6 bases, and 6 bases lay outside the gene matches. CDR3 nucleotide sequence: TGTGCCATCAGGAAGGGACAGATCAACTATGGCTACACCTTC. Translation: CAIRKGQINYGYTF.

This chain connects TRBV21-1 to TRBJ1-1. TRBV21-1 is a pseudogene. The length of the CDR3 is 16 residues. CDR3 residues: CASSKSLGGCGTEAFF. The CDR3 DNA sequence: TGTGCCAGCAGCAAATCCCTGGGGGGTTGCGGCACTGAAGCTTTCTTT.

The gene calls are TRBV5-1 and TRBJ2-5, with 7 bases lining up with TRBD1. This CDR3 comprises 14 residues. Germline V CDR1 and CDR2: SGHRS, YFSETQ. The junction had 4 bases not matched to a gene; V was cut back by 4 bases and J by 1 base. The CDR3 is CASSLGQIQETQYF. CDR3 DNA: TGCGCCAGCAGCCTGGGACAGATCCAAGAGACCCAGTACTTC.

The V and J genes are TRBV6-1 and TRBJ1-2; 7 bases align to TRBD1. The CDR3 contains 13 residues. The V gene end was trimmed by 6 bases and the J gene end by 2 bases; junction bases not matched to a gene: 3. Germline lookup yields CDR1 MNHNS and CDR2 SASEGT. In DNA form, the CDR3 reads TGTGCCAGCAGCAGACAGGGAAACTATGGCTACACCTTC. It yields the protein CASSRQGNYGYTF.

V is TRBV6-5 and J is TRBJ2-3; perhaps TRBD2 as D (5 bases). Germline CDR1 and CDR2: MNHEY and SVGAGI. V lost 6 bases to trimming and J lost 6 bases, with 19 bases between them. This CDR3 is 15 amino acids long. CDR3 in amino acids: CASSGIASPQDTQYF. DNA of the CDR3: TGTGCCAGCAGCGGGATAGCTTCTCCACAGGATACGCAGTATTTT.

The chain couples TRBV5-4 to TRBJ2-7; 10 bases agree with TRBD1. Germline CDR1 and CDR2: SGHNT and YYREEE (reference sequence). The V and J ends lost 4 bases and 4 bases, in that order; junction bases with no gene match: 11. The CDR3 is 16 amino acids. In nucleotides, the CDR3 is TGTGCCAGCAGCCCGGGGAGACAGGGACAGGGGTACGAGCAGTACTTC. It translates to CASSPGRQGQGYEQYF.

In its sample, this clone was seen once. The genes are TRBV9 and TRBJ1-2; D not resolved. The germline CDR1 and CDR2 sequences are SGDLS and YYNGEE. The CDR3 spans 16 residues. The V end lost 4 bases, the J end lost 4 bases, and 20 bases lay between the germline ends. CDR3 residues: CASSPGSSRRSYGYTF. CDR3 nucleotide sequence: TGTGCCAGCAGCCCGGGATCGAGTCGTCGATCCTATGGCTACACCTTC.

Here the CDR3 reads CATDPTGVDGNTIYF. Here the CDR3 DNA reads TGTGCCACAGATCCGACAGGGGTGGATGGAAACACCATATATTTT. The chain uses TRBV19 and TRBJ1-3; 8 positions agree with TRBD1. After removal of 10 bases from V and 3 bases from J, the junction contained 11 bases not matched to a gene. Looked up from germline, CDR1 is LNHDA and CDR2 is SQIVND (reference sequence). The CDR3 extends over 15 amino acids.

V is TRBV7-2 and J is TRBJ1-5; 8 bases are a match to TRBD1. CDR3 size: 13 residues. Germline CDR1 and CDR2: SGHTA and FQGNSA. The trim removed 5 bases at V and 7 bases at J, leaving 4 bases unmatched. CDR3 in DNA: TGTGCCAGCAGCGCTGACAGGGGCCAGCCCCAGCATTTT. As protein: CASSADRGQPQHF.

The chain joins TRBV20-1 to TRBJ2-5; D perhaps matches TRBD2 (5 bases). The end of the DNA is better explained by TRBJ2-7, so the J call may be wrong. The length of the CDR3 is 11 residues. Germline CDR1 and CDR2: DFQATT and SNEGSKA (reference sequence). The CDR3 DNA follows: TGCAGTGCAACTACTAGTACCGAGCAGTACTTC. It encodes CSATTSTEQYF.

This clone was seen a few times. The J gene is TRBJ1-2, the V gene TRBV4-3; D not resolved. There are 16 residues in the CDR3. V was cut by 4 bases and J by 6 bases, with 21 bases left in between. Germline V gene data show CDR1 as LGHNA and CDR2 as YSLEER. This CDR3 is CASSPTTLRSMDGYTF. In DNA form, the CDR3 reads TGCGCCAGCAGCCCTACCACGTTAAGGAGTATGGATGGCTACACCTTC.